The 27 T cell receptor beta chains given below trace back to one sample, sequenced in a study of blood T cell repertoires in COVID-19. Produced via immunoSEQ multiplex PCR; TCRdb's table is partial and in-frame only. The sample has some 31,000 clones, roughly 85% seen once. Sequenced: peripheral blood. The origin of the receptors is a woman aged 55-70 years with active COVID-19.

This clone has only a few counts. The V gene is TRBV30, the J gene TRBJ1-5; 7 bases are a match to TRBD1. Germline V CDR1 and CDR2: GTSNPN, SVGIG (reference sequence). This CDR3 spans 15 amino acids. The V gene end was trimmed by 3 bases and the J gene end by 5 bases; junction bases not matched to a gene: 10. The CDR3, as DNA: TGTGCCTGGAGCCCACAGGGGCGCTATTATCAGCCCCAGCATTTT. Its protein is CAWSPQGRYYQPQHF.

This sequence joins TRBV2 and TRBJ1-1, with D possibly matching TRBD1 (6 bases). The CDR3 contains 14 residues. Looked up from germline, CDR1 is SNHLY and CDR2 is FYNNEI. The V and J ends lost 6 bases and 1 base respectively, with 12 bases between them. CDR3 sequence (DNA): TGTGCCAGCAGGATGAGGGGGGGGAACACTGAAGCTTTCTTT. This codes for CASRMRGGNTEAFF.

The table lists this clone with a few counts. The rearrangement uses TRBV2 and TRBJ2-7; 10 bases match TRBD1. V was pared by 4 bases and J by 3 bases, with 6 bases of the junction left unmatched. Germline V lookup: CDR1 SNHLY, CDR2 FYNNEI. The length of the CDR3 is 15 residues. The CDR3 DNA follows: TGTGCCAGCAGTGTCGACAGGGGGCGCTTCTACGAGCAGTACTTC. It codes for CASSVDRGRFYEQYF.

The chain is built from TRBV18 and TRBJ2-7, with 11 nucleotides matching TRBD1. V lost 4 bases, J lost 4 bases, and 9 bases stayed unmatched. Germline CDR1 KGHSH, CDR2 LQKENI. This CDR3 comprises 16 residues. The DNA of the CDR3 is TGTGCCAGCTCACAGGGACAGGGGGAAGGAATGTACGAGCAGTACTTC. Translation gives CASSQGQGEGMYEQYF.

This chain uses TRBV27 with TRBJ2-7; tentatively, D is TRBD2 (6 bases). Germline V CDR1 and CDR2: MNHEY, SMNVEV (reference sequence). The CDR3 sequence is 15 residues long. With 7 bases removed from V and 0 bases from J, the gap between germline ends came to 16 bases. CDR3 in amino acids: CASKGSGVLSYEQYF. DNA of the CDR3: TGTGCCAGCAAAGGCTCGGGGGTCCTCTCCTACGAGCAGTACTTC.

Notes on this clone: This sample includes further DNA sequences coding for the same CDR3. The gene calls are TRBV19 and TRBJ2-2; D gene ambiguous. The CDR3 covers 12 residues. Trimming cost V 6 bases and J 6 bases, with 8 bases left between them. The germline gives CDR1 LNHDA, CDR2 SQIVND (reference sequence). The CDR3: CASSPVPGELFF. The DNA of the CDR3 is TGTGCCAGTAGCCCAGTTCCCGGGGAGCTGTTTTTT. Variable domain in full (rest from reference TRBV19 and TRBJ2-2): DGGITQSPKYLFRKEGQNVTLSCEQNLNHDAMYWYRQDPGQGLRLIYYSQIVNDFQKGDIAEGYSVSREKKESFPLTVTSAQKNPTAFYLCASSPVPGELFFGEGSRLTVL.

The table lists this clone with a few counts. CDR3 residues: CASRSTSGSTDTQYF. The CDR3, as DNA: TGTGCCAGCAGATCGACTAGCGGGAGCACAGATACGCAGTATTTT. The rearrangement uses TRBV6-5 and TRBJ2-3; 10 bases match TRBD2. Germline CDR1 and CDR2: MNHEY and SVGAGI. V lost 6 bases and J lost 0; bases outside the gene matches: 3. The length of the CDR3 is 15 residues.

This chain links TRBV6-5 with TRBJ1-2, with a weak D call TRBD1 (6 bases). CDR3 size: 13 residues. The V gene's germline CDR1 is MNHEY and CDR2 SVGAGI. Trimming removed 3 bases from V and 9 bases from J, with 14 bases in between. CDR3 DNA: TGTGCCAGCAGTTATCGGGGGGCTAGTAGCTACACCTTC. Translating gives CASSYRGASSYTF.

This chain joins TRBV28 and TRBJ2-1, with TRBD1 identical over 7 bases. The CDR3 has 15 residues. J was trimmed by 2 bases and V by 8 bases; bases with no gene match: 9. The germline V gene has CDR1 MDHEN and CDR2 SYDVKM. The CDR3 bases are TGTGCCAGCGAAAGAGGGGGCTTAGCCTACAATGAGCAGTTCTTC. It yields the protein CASERGGLAYNEQFF.

The chain employs TRBV5-4 and TRBJ1-2; 9 bases agree with TRBD1. The length of the CDR3 is 13 residues. Trimming cost V 4 bases and J 4 bases; bases outside gene matches: 2. Germline V gene data show CDR1 as SGHNT and CDR2 as YYREEE (reference sequence). The CDR3 DNA follows: TGTGCCAGCAGCCCGACAGGGGGCTATGGCTACACCTTC. The encoded protein is CASSPTGGYGYTF. The whole variable domain, remainder taken from reference TRBV5-4 and TRBJ1-2, is ETGVTQSPTHLIKTRGQQVTLRCSSQSGHNTVSWYQQALGQGPQFIFQYYREEENGRGNFPPRFSGLQFPNYSSELNVNALELDDSALYLCASSPTGGYGYTFGSGTRLTVV.

The chain carries TRBV28 and TRBJ2-6, with D possibly being TRBD2 (5 bases). Germline V gene sequence: CDR1 MDHEN, CDR2 SYDVKM. The CDR3 consists of 16 residues. Trimming removed 5 bases at V and 4 bases at J, with 15 bases between. CDR3 in amino acids: CASSAYRTSGANVLTF. In nucleotides, the CDR3 is TGTGCCAGCAGTGCGTACCGGACTTCCGGGGCCAACGTCCTGACTTTC.

The chain carries TRBV19 and TRBJ2-7, with 7 bases fitting TRBD1. Germline assignment: CDR1 LNHDA and CDR2 SQIVND (reference sequence). Losses at the gene ends were 3 bases for V and 2 bases for J; bases not matched to a gene: 7. The CDR3 covers 15 residues. Here the CDR3 reads CASSISRGKAYEQYF. CDR3 sequence (DNA): TGTGCCAGTAGTATCTCCAGGGGGAAGGCCTACGAGCAGTACTTC.

The chain uses TRBV11-3 and TRBJ2-7; TRBD2 matches at 10 bases. CDR3 length equals 10 residues. The V gene's germline CDR1 is SGHNT and CDR2 YENEEA. The CDR3 loop is CASSPTSGKV. The CDR3 region has the DNA TGTGCCAGCAGCCCTACTAGCGGGAAGGTC.

The V and J genes are TRBV6-5 and TRBJ1-3, with no clear D. CDR3 size: 13 residues. Germline CDR1 is MNHEY and CDR2 is SVGAGI. Trimming shortened V by 6 bases and J by 0 bases, and 6 bases separated the two germline ends. The CDR3 region is CASRLISGNTIYF. The CDR3 DNA reads as TGTGCCAGCAGACTGATCTCTGGAAACACCATATATTTT.

Only one count was recorded for this clone. The chain has TRBV14 and TRBJ2-3; the D gene is possibly TRBD2 (6 bases). V lost 0 bases and J lost 2, with 21 bases in between. This CDR3 comprises 19 residues. CDR1 SGHDN and CDR2 FVKESK come from the germline V gene. For the CDR3, the DNA is TGTGCCAGCAGCCAAGATTTACTCCCTCGGAGGGGAAACACAGATACGCAGTATTTT. Translation gives CASSQDLLPRRGNTDTQYF.

This clone was counted between two and nine times. V usage is TRBV6-5 and J usage is TRBJ1-5; 9 nucleotides agree with TRBD1. The CDR3 has 14 amino acids. Germline lookup yields CDR1 MNHEY and CDR2 SVGAGI. V lost 8 bases to trimming and J lost 4 bases; unmatched junction nucleotides: 6. The CDR3 is CASRLQGANQPQHF. CDR3 sequence (DNA): TGTGCCAGCCGTTTACAGGGGGCTAATCAGCCCCAGCATTTT.

The rearrangement uses TRBV30 and TRBJ2-1; no firm D call. Trimming removed 1 base at V and 9 bases at J, with 25 bases between. Germline V lookup: CDR1 GTSNPN, CDR2 SVGIG (reference sequence). The CDR3 covers 17 residues. The CDR3 region is CAWSDTRVGRARREQFF. The CDR3 region has the DNA TGTGCCTGGAGTGACACCCGCGTCGGCCGAGCGCGTCGTGAGCAGTTCTTC.

Note on this clone: Because the CDR3's place on the DNA is in doubt, the DNA is left out and the CDR3 is given as listed by TCRdb. The J gene is TRBJ2-6, the V gene TRBV5-1; the table's D call TRBD1 went unverified against the DNA. From germline, CDR1 is SGHRS and CDR2 YFSETQ. 17 amino acids form the CDR3, both terminal residues included. The CDR3 reads CASCASSWTAGANVLTF.

This clone was recorded only once. The chain couples TRBV7-9 to TRBJ2-5; D is perhaps TRBD1 (6 bases). Looked up from germline, CDR1 is SEHNR and CDR2 is FQNEAQ (reference sequence). The V and J ends lost 3 bases and 4 bases respectively, with 6 bases between them. This CDR3 contains 12 residues. The DNA of the CDR3 is TGTGCCAGCAGCTTCAGGGGAGAGACCCAGTACTTC. It yields the protein CASSFRGETQYF.

The chain combines TRBV27 with TRBJ1-2, with 7 positions matching TRBD1. CDR1 is MNHEY, CDR2 SMNVEV, per germline (reference sequence). This CDR3 is built from 14 residues. J lost 5 bases, V lost 5 bases, and 8 bases had no gene match. The CDR3 region is CASSPTDRPYGYTF. The DNA of the CDR3 is TGTGCCAGCAGTCCCACGGACAGGCCGTATGGCTACACCTTC.

The gene calls are TRBV14 and TRBJ1-2, with 7 bases fitting TRBD1. V shed 4 bases and J 7 bases; nucleotides not matched to a gene: 6. Germline lookup yields CDR1 SGHDN and CDR2 FVKESK. The CDR3 extends over 13 amino acids. This CDR3 reads CASSPRTGFGYTF. The CDR3 DNA follows: TGTGCCAGCAGCCCCAGGACAGGTTTTGGCTACACCTTC.

V gene TRBV21-1 combines with J gene TRBJ2-1; the table calls TRBD1, which could not be checked here. TRBV21-1 is reported as a pseudogene. The CDR3 spans 13 residues. The CDR3: CASSKGSGSEQFF. For the CDR3, the DNA is TGTGCCAGCAGCAAAGGGTCAGGAAGTGAGCAGTTCTTC.

The chain joins TRBV4-1 to TRBJ2-1, with D hard to call. With 0 bases removed from V and 7 bases from J, the gap between germline ends came to 7 bases. The germline V gene encodes CDR1 MGHRA and CDR2 YSYEKL. CDR3 length: 13 amino acids. In nucleotides, the CDR3 is TGCGCCAGCAGCCAAGACCGAGTGAATGAGCAGTTCTTC. Its protein product is CASSQDRVNEQFF.

This chain joins TRBV28 and TRBJ2-1; D is unclear. Germline loops: CDR1 MDHEN, CDR2 SYDVKM. V was pared by 3 bases and J by 2 bases, with 8 bases between. This CDR3 comprises 14 residues. This chain's CDR3 is CASSLRLAYNEQFF. CDR3 nucleotide sequence: TGTGCCAGCAGTTTGCGGCTAGCCTACAATGAGCAGTTCTTC.

V usage is TRBV18 and J usage is TRBJ1-5, with D hard to call. The CDR3 has 14 amino acids. The germline V and J ends were trimmed by 1 base and 4 bases, with 8 bases remaining between them. Germline loops: CDR1 KGHSH, CDR2 LQKENI. The CDR3 bases are TGTGCCAGCTCACCACTTCCGGTTAATCAGCCCCAGCATTTT. Amino acids: CASSPLPVNQPQHF.

The chain combines TRBV9 with TRBJ1-2; 10 nucleotides align to TRBD1. The length of the CDR3 is 15 residues. Germline V gene sequence: CDR1 SGDLS, CDR2 YYNGEE. The V segment lost 3 bases and the J segment 4 bases; nucleotides outside the gene matches: 6. The CDR3 coding sequence is TGTGCCAGCAGCGCCTACGGGACAGGGGTCTATGGCTACACCTTC. Amino acid sequence: CASSAYGTGVYGYTF.

This chain joins TRBV18 and TRBJ1-2, with 7 positions matching TRBD1. Germline trimming cut 0 bases from V and 5 bases from J; bases unmatched to any gene: 9. The CDR3 spans 16 residues. The germline V gene has CDR1 KGHSH and CDR2 LQKENI. CDR3 nucleotides: TGTGCCAGCTCACCACCGGGGGGACAGTCGTTTTATGGCTACACCTTC. Its translation: CASSPPGGQSFYGYTF. The full variable domain, with the rest looked up from reference TRBV18 and TRBJ1-2, is NAGVMQNPRHLVRRRGQEARLRCSPMKGHSHVYWYRQLPEEGLKFMVYLQKENIIDESGMPKERFSAEFPKEGPSILRIQQVVRGDSAAYFCASSPPGGQSFYGYTFGSGTRLTVV.